This entry lists 12 T cell receptor beta chains sequenced from one sample in a study of cytomegalovirus exposure and HLA in healthy donors. The PCR was carried out with 60 Vbeta primers and 13 Jbeta primers. Clones were read by immunoSEQ multiplex PCR, and TCRdb kept only the in-frame ones, dropping some. Of 150,000 to 170,000 clones in the sample, roughly 77% were seen once. The sequenced material came from PBMCs. The origin of the receptors is a man in his thirties or forties in good health and CMV-seropositive.

The chain links TRBV29-1 to TRBJ2-1, with a possible D match to TRBD1 (7 bases). Trimming removed 4 bases from V and 7 bases from J, with 11 bases in between. Germline V gives CDR1 SQVTM, CDR2 ANQGSEA. This CDR3 is 12 amino acids long. The CDR3 region has the DNA TGCAGCGTTGCCGCAGGGGGGAATGAGCAGTTCTTC. As protein: CSVAAGGNEQFF.

The chain links TRBV6-5 to TRBJ2-7; TRBD1 is a possible D gene (6 bases). CDR1 and CDR2 from the germline V gene are MNHEY and SVGAGI. V dropped 2 bases and J dropped 2 bases, with 10 bases sitting between them. The CDR3 sequence is 14 residues long. CDR3 sequence (DNA): TGTGCCAGCAGTTACACACAGGGAACCTACGAGCAGTACTTC. This encodes CASSYTQGTYEQYF.

A single count supports this clone. The V gene is TRBV6-5, the J gene TRBJ2-7; 10 bases line up with TRBD1. The length of the CDR3 is 15 residues. The V and J ends lost 0 bases and 3 bases, in that order; junction bases with no gene match: 2. The germline CDR1 and CDR2 sequences are MNHEY and SVGAGI. CDR3 amino acids: CASSYSRTGGYEQYF. CDR3 nucleotides: TGTGCCAGCAGTTACTCCAGGACAGGGGGCTACGAGCAGTACTTC.

This clone was observed a single time. This sequence joins TRBV5-4 and TRBJ2-1; TRBD2 agrees at 8 bases. V was clipped by 4 bases and J by 6 bases; unmatched bases: 12. The CDR3 consists of 16 residues. Germline V gene lookup returns CDR1 SGHNT and CDR2 YYREEE (reference sequence). The CDR3 sequence: CASSPPRGGAFNEQFF. DNA of the CDR3: TGTGCCAGCAGCCCACCCCGGGGGGGGGCCTTCAATGAGCAGTTCTTC. Full variable domain (remainder filled in from reference TRBV5-4 and TRBJ2-1): ETGVTQSPTHLIKTRGQQVTLRCSSQSGHNTVSWYQQALGQGPQFIFQYYREEENGRGNFPPRFSGLQFPNYSSELNVNALELDDSALYLCASSPPRGGAFNEQFFGPGTRLTVL.

The J gene is TRBJ2-5, the V gene TRBV2; tentatively, D is TRBD2 (5 bases). The CDR3 is 10 amino acids. CDR1 SNHLY and CDR2 FYNNEI come from the germline V gene. The germline V and J ends were trimmed by 4 bases and 11 bases, with 8 bases remaining between them. CDR3 coding DNA: TGTGCCAGCAGTGTGGGAGAGCAGTACTTC. Residues: CASSVGEQYF.

The chain joins TRBV4-1 to TRBJ1-1; D uncertain. CDR1 and CDR2 from the germline V gene are MGHRA and YSYEKL. This CDR3 region has 12 residues. Trimming removed 0 bases from V and 11 bases from J, with 10 bases in between. Written as DNA, the CDR3 is TGCGCCAGCAGCCAAGATCCCCTTCGGGCTTTCTTT. Protein product: CASSQDPLRAFF.

This chain joins TRBV19 and TRBJ2-1; 9 positions match TRBD2. This CDR3 has 20 amino acids. Looked up from germline, CDR1 is LNHDA and CDR2 is SQIVND (reference sequence). Trimming removed 7 bases from V and 1 base from J; junction bases left unmatched: 20. In nucleotides, the CDR3 is TGTGCCAGTAATGCACAGGGGCACGGGCGGGAGGGCTCATCCTACAATGAGCAGTTCTTC. It encodes CASNAQGHGREGSSYNEQFF. Filled out from reference TRBV19 and TRBJ2-1, the complete variable domain reads DGGITQSPKYLFRKEGQNVTLSCEQNLNHDAMYWYRQDPGQGLRLIYYSQIVNDFQKGDIAEGYSVSREKKESFPLTVTSAQKNPTAFYLCASNAQGHGREGSSYNEQFFGPGTRLTVL.

V is TRBV29-1 and J is TRBJ2-1; 11 positions match TRBD1. Germline trimming cut 6 bases from V and 5 bases from J; bases unmatched to any gene: 3. The CDR3 is made up of 13 amino acids. Germline CDR1 and CDR2: SQVTM and ANQGSEA. In DNA form, the CDR3 reads TGCAGCGTCGGGGACAGGGGGGACAATGAGCAGTTCTTC. Its protein is CSVGDRGDNEQFF.

This clone showed up just a few times. The rearrangement links TRBV7-2 to TRBJ1-6; D may be TRBD1 (6 bases). The CDR3 has 15 amino acids. Per the germline V gene, CDR1 is SGHTA and CDR2 is FQGNSA. V was clipped by 6 bases and J by 4 bases, with 13 bases between them. As DNA, the CDR3 is TGTGCCAGCAGGTTGGGGACAATTTATAATTCACCCCTCCACTTT. It codes for CASRLGTIYNSPLHF.

DNA for the CDR3: TGTGCCAGCAGTGAAGCGCGAGGACAGGGGACCCTCGCTTTCTTT. Amino acids: CASSEARGQGTLAFF. The chain is built from TRBV2 and TRBJ1-1, with TRBD1 matching 9 bases. CDR3 length: 15 residues. V gave up 0 bases and J gave up 11 bases; unmatched junction bases: 10. The germline gives CDR1 SNHLY, CDR2 FYNNEI.

The rearrangement joins TRBV6-1 to TRBJ2-3; D is possibly TRBD2 (5 bases). Trimming stripped 5 bases from V and 1 base from J, with 7 bases between. Germline V gene sequence: CDR1 MNHNS, CDR2 SASEGT. The CDR3 is 13 amino acids. As DNA, the CDR3 is TGTGCCAGCAGTCGTAGCGGCACAGATACGCAGTATTTT. It codes for CASSRSGTDTQYF.

The chain is built from TRBV6-1 and TRBJ1-6, with a possible D match to TRBD1 (6 bases). The germline V gene has CDR1 MNHNS and CDR2 SASEGT. The CDR3 sequence is 15 residues long. V was cut by 0 bases and J by 8 bases, with 11 bases left in between. The CDR3 DNA follows: TGTGCCAGCAGTGAAGCGTCAGGGGAATATTCACCCCTCCACTTT. Its protein product is CASSEASGEYSPLHF.